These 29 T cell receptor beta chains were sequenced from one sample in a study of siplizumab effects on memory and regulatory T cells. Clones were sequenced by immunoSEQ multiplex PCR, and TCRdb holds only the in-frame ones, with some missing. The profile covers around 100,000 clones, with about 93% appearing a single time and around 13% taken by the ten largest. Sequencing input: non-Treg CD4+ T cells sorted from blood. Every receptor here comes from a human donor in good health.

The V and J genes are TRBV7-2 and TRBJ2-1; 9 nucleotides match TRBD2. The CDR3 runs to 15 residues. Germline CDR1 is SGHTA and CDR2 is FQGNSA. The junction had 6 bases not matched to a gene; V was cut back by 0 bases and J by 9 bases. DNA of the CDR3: TGTGCCAGCAGCTTAGCTAGCGGGAGAGGCTTTGAGCAGTTCTTC. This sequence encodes CASSLASGRGFEQFF.

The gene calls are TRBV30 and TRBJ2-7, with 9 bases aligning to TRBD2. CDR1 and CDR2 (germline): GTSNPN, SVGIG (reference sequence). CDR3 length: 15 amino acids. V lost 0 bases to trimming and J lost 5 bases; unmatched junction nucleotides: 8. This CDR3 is CAWSVRGSGSNEQYF. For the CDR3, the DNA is TGTGCCTGGAGTGTACGGGGTAGCGGGAGTAACGAGCAGTACTTC.

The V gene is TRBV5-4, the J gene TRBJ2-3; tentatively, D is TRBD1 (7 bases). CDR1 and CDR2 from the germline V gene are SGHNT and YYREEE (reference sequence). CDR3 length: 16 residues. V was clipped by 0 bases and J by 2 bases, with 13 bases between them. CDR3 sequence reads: CASSLGAGGITDTQYF. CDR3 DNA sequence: TGTGCCAGCAGCTTGGGGGCAGGGGGGATCACAGATACGCAGTATTTT.

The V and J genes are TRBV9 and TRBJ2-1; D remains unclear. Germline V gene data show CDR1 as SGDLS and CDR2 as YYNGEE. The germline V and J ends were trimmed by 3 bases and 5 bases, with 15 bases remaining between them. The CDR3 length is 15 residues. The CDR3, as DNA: TGTGCCAGCAGCGCAGCCGGTATTGAGAACAATGAGCAGTTCTTC. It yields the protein CASSAAGIENNEQFF.

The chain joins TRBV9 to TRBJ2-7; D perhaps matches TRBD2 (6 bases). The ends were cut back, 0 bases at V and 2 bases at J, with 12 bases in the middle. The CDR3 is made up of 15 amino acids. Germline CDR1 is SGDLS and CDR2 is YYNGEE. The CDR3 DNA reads TGTGCCAGCAGCGTAGTACCGGAGGGCGCCTACGAGCAGTACTTC. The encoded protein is CASSVVPEGAYEQYF.

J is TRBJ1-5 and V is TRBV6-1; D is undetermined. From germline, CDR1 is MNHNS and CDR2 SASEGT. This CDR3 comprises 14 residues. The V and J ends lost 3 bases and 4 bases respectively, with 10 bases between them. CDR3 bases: TGTGCCAGCAGTGAGTCTCCGTATAATCAGCCCCAGCATTTT. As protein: CASSESPYNQPQHF.

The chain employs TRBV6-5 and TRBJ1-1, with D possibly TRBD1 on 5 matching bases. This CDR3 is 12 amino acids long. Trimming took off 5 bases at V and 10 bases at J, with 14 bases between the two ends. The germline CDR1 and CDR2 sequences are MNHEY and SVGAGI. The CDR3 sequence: CASSTRQTIAFF. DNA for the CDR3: TGTGCCAGCAGTACTCGACAGACTATAGCTTTCTTT.

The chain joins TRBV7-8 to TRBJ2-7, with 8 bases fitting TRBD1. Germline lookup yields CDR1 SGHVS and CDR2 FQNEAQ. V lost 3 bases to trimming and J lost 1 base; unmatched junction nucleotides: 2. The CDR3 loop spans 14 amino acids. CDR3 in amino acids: CASSFRTGSYEQYF. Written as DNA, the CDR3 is TGTGCCAGCAGCTTTCGGACAGGGTCCTACGAGCAGTACTTC. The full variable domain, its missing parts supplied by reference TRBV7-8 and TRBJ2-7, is GAGVSQSPRYKVAKRGQDVALRCDPISGHVSLFWYQQALGQGPEFLTYFQNEAQLDKSGLPSDRFFAERPEGSVSTLKIQRTQQEDSAVYLCASSFRTGSYEQYFGPGTRLTVT.

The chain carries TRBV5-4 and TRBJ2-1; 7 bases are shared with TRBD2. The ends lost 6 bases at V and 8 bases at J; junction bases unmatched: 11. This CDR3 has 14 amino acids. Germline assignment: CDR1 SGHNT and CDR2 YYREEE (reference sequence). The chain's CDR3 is CASTRWEGRYEQFF. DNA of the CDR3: TGTGCCAGCACCCGTTGGGAGGGCCGGTATGAGCAGTTCTTC.

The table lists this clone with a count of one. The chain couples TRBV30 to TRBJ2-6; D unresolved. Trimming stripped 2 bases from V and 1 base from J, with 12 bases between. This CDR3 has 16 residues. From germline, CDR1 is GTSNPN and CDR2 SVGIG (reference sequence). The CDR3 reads CAWSKNLWSGANVLTF. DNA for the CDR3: TGTGCCTGGAGTAAAAATCTCTGGTCTGGGGCCAACGTCCTGACTTTC.

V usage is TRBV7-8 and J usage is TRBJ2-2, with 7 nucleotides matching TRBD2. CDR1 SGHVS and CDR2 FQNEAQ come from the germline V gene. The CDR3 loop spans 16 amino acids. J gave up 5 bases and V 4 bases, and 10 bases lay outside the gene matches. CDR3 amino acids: CASSSRLAGLTGELFF. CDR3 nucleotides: TGTGCCAGCAGCTCACGACTAGCAGGTTTAACCGGGGAGCTGTTTTTT. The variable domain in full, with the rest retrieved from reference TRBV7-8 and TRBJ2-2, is GAGVSQSPRYKVAKRGQDVALRCDPISGHVSLFWYQQALGQGPEFLTYFQNEAQLDKSGLPSDRFFAERPEGSVSTLKIQRTQQEDSAVYLCASSSRLAGLTGELFFGEGSRLTVL.

The CDR3 DNA reads as TGCGCCAGCAGCGACCCGACAGGGGCAGACGACCAGTACTTC. Its protein product is CASSDPTGADDQYF. The chain employs TRBV5-1 and TRBJ2-5, with 8 positions matching TRBD1. The CDR3 is 14 residues long. CDR1 and CDR2 from the germline V gene are SGHRS and YFSETQ. With V trimmed by 4 bases and J by 10 bases, 12 bases remained unmatched.

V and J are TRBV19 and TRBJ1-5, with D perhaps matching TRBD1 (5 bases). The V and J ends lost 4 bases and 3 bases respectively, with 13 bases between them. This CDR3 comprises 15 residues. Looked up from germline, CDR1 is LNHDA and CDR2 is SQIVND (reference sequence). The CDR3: CASSTRDSLNQPQHF. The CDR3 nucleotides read TGTGCCAGTAGTACCCGGGACTCCCTCAATCAGCCCCAGCATTTT.

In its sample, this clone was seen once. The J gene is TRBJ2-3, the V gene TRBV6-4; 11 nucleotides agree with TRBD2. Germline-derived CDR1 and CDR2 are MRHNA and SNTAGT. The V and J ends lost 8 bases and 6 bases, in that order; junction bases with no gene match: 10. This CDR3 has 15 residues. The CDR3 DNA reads TGTGCCAGCGCCGAGGGACTAGCGGATCTTGATACGCAGTATTTT. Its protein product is CASAEGLADLDTQYF.

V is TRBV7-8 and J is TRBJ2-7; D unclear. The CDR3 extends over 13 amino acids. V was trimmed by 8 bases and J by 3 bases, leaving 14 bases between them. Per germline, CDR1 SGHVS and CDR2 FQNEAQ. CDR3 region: CASQKDLDYEQYF. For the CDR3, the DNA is TGTGCCAGCCAGAAAGACTTAGACTACGAGCAGTACTTC.

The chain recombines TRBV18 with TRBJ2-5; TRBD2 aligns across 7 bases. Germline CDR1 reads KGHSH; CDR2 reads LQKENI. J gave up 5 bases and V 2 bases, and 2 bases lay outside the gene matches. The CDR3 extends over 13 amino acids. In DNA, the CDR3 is TGTGCCAGCTCACCATATAGCGGGGAGACCCAGTACTTC. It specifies CASSPYSGETQYF.

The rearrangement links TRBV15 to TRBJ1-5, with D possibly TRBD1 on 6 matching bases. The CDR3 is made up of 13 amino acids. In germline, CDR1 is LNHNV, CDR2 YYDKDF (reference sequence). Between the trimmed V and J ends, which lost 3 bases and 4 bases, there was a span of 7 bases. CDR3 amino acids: CATSRTGNQPQHF. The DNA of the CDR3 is TGTGCCACCAGCAGGACAGGTAATCAGCCCCAGCATTTT.

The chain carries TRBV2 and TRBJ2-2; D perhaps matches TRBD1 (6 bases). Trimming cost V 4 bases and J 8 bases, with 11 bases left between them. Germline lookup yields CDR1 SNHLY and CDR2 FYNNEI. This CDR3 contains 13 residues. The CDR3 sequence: CASSVGALGELFF. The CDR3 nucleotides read TGTGCCAGCAGTGTGGGGGCGTTGGGGGAGCTGTTTTTT.

The CDR3 spells CASSRTGVLTDTQYF. Here the CDR3 DNA reads TGTGCCAGCAGCCGTACAGGGGTCCTCACAGATACGCAGTATTTT. The gene calls are TRBV7-2 and TRBJ2-3; 7 nucleotides align to TRBD1. This CDR3 has 15 residues. V trimming: 5 bases; J trimming: 2 bases; junction bases outside the gene matches: 7. CDR1 is SGHTA and CDR2 is FQGNSA in the germline V gene.

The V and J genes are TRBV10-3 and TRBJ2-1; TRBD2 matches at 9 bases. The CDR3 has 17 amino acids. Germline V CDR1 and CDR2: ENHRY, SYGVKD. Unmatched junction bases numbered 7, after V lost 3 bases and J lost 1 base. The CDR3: CAISDPRAGGSYNEQFF. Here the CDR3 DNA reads TGTGCCATCAGTGACCCGAGGGCGGGAGGGTCCTACAATGAGCAGTTCTTC.

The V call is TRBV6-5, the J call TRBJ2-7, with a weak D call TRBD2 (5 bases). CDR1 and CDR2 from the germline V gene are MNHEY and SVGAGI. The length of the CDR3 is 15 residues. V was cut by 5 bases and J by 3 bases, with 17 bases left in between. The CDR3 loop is CASSPLGAESYEQYF. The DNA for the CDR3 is TGTGCCAGCAGTCCCCTGGGAGCCGAAAGCTACGAGCAGTACTTC.

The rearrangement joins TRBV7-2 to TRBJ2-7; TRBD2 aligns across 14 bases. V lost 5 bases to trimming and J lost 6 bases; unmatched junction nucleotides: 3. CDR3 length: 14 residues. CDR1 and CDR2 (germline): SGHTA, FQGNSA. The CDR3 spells CASSLGLAGGEQYF. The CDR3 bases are TGTGCCAGCAGCCTCGGACTAGCGGGAGGCGAGCAGTACTTC.

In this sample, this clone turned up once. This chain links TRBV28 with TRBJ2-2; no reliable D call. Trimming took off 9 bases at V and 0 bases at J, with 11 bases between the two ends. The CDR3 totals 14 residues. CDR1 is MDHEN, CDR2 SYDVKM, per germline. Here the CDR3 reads CASKGLPNTGELFF. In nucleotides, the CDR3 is TGTGCCAGTAAGGGCCTTCCGAACACCGGGGAGCTGTTTTTT.

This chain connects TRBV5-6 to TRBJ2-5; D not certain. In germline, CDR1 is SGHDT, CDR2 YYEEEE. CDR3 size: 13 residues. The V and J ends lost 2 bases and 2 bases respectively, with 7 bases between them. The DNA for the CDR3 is TGTGCCAGCAGCTTTATGGGGCAAGAGACCCAGTACTTC. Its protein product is CASSFMGQETQYF.

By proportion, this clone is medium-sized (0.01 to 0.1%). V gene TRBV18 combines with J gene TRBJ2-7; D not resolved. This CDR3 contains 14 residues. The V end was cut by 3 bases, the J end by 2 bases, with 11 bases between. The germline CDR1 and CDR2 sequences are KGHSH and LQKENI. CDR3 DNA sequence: TGTGCCAGCTCACCCCCCGCCCCACCCTACGAGCAGTACTTC. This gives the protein CASSPPAPPYEQYF.

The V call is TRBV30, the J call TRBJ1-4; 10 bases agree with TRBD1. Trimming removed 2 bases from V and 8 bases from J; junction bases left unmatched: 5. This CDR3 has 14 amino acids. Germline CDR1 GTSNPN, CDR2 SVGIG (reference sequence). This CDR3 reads CAWSSGTGVEKLFF. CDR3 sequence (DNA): TGTGCCTGGAGTTCCGGGACAGGGGTCGAAAAACTGTTTTTT. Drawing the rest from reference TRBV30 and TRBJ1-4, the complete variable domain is SQTIHQWPATLVQPVGSPLSLECTVEGTSNPNLYWYRQAAGRGLQLLFYSVGIGQISSEVPQNLSASRPQDRQFILSSKKLLLSDSGFYLCAWSSGTGVEKLFFGSGTQLSVL.

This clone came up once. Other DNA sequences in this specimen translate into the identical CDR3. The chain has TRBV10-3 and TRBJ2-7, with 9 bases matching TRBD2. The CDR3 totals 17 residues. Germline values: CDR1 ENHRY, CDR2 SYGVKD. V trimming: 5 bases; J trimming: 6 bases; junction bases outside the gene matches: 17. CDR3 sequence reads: CAISYGRGGRAPPEQYF. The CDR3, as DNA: TGTGCCATCAGTTACGGGCGGGGGGGGAGGGCCCCCCCCGAGCAGTACTTC.

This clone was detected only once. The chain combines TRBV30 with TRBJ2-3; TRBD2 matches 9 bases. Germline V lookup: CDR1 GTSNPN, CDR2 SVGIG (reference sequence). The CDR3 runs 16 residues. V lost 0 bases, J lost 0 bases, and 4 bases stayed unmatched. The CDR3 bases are TGTGCCTGGAGTGTAGGCCTAGCGGGAAGCACAGATACGCAGTATTTT. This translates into CAWSVGLAGSTDTQYF.

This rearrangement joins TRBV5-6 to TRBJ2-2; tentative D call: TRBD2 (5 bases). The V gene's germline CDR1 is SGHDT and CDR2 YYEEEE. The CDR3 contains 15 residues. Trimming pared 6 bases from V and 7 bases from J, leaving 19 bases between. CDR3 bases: TGTGCCAGCACCTCCTGGGGAAGGAGGCACGGGGAGCTGTTTTTT. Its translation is CASTSWGRRHGELFF.